This T cell receptor (beta chain) was captured in a study of T cells in localized non-small cell lung cancer. This CDR3 region has 14 residues. The V gene lost 2 bases and the J gene lost 5 bases, with 13 bases spanning the gap. Germline CDR1 and CDR2: SGHRS and YFSETQ. Whole-study results and caveats: Heterogeneity remains possible, as sequencing covered one tumor region only. The greatest T cell clonality was found in uninvolved adjacent lung (higher than in tumor).

On this clone itself: Its antigen remains unknown.

Generated by immunoSEQ multiplex PCR, the TCRdb table keeps only in-frame clones and is missing some. The table records 45,000 to 60,000 clones, 70% to 90% of them present only once. This specimen was PBMCs, taken before any cancer treatment. The chain is built from TRBV5-1 and TRBJ1-1; maybe TRBD1 (5 bases). This sequence was found in a man between 35 and 75 years old with stage II lung adenocarcinoma. In DNA, the CDR3 is TGCGCCAGCAGCTTTGACCCCCAGGGAACTGAAGCTTTCTTT. Residues: CASSFDPQGTEAFF.